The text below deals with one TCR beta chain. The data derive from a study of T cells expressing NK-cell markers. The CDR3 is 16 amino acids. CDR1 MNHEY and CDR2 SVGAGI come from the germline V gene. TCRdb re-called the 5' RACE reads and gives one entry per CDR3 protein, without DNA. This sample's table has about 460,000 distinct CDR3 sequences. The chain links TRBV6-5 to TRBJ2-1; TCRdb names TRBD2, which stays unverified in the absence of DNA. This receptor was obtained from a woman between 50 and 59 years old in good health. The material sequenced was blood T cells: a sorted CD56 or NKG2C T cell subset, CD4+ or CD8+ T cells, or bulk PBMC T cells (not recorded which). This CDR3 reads CASSYARLAGVNEQFF.